This T cell receptor beta chain was recovered during a study of CD8 T cells in ankylosing spondylitis. Study conclusions and caveats: Disease-linked clones displayed a CD8+ phenotype and appeared relatively rarely in peripheral blood. There was a TCR beta motif, made of several highly homologous variants, that appeared characteristic of ankylosing spondylitis blood. Reportedly, disease-linked clones are significantly enriched in ankylosing spondylitis patients' matched synovial fluid.

Turning to this clonotype: The antigen is undetermined.

CDR1 SNHLY and CDR2 FYNNEI come from the germline V gene. There are 14 residues in the CDR3. V lost 1 base, J lost 6 bases, and 4 bases stayed unmatched. Quantitative 5'-RACE was performed with molecular barcodes, and it yielded the TCR beta libraries. Each CDR3 protein gets one entry after TCRdb re-called the 5' RACE reads with MiXCR. The repertoire includes 150,000 to 250,000 distinct CDR3 sequences, about 13% of them detected once, and approximately 17% sits in the top ten. Sequencing was done on a sample of blood, either unsorted or a sorted T cell fraction (not recorded which). J is TRBJ2-7 and V is TRBV2; 9 nucleotides match TRBD1. The TCR sequence derives from a male donor with ankylosing spondylitis or in good health (not recorded which). CDR3 coding DNA: TGTGCCAGCAGTGAAGTACAGGGGGCGGGCGAGCAGTACTTC. It codes for CASSEVQGAGEQYF.